This entry is about one TCR beta chain. The antigen is not known. This CDR3 is 16 amino acids long. V was pared by 0 bases and J by 3 bases, with 3 bases of the junction left unmatched. Germline V CDR1 and CDR2: SGDLS, YYNGEE. The data stem from a study of graft-versus-host responses after intestinal transplantation. Study-wide findings and caveats: Peak GvH clone levels in circulation were associated with early post-transplant HvG declines.

Repertoires were generated with immunoSEQ multiplex PCR, while TCRdb's copy carries only in-frame clones and drops some. The sample carries 95,000 to 130,000 clones, 90% recorded once. The sample here was unstimulated CD4+ T cells sorted from spleen or lymph node cells, taken before intestinal transplant. This TCR came from a human donor who received an intestinal transplant. J is TRBJ2-1 and V is TRBV9; 10 bases line up with TRBD1. CDR3 nucleotide sequence: TGTGCCAGCAGCGTAGGGGGACAGGGGAACTACAATGAGCAGTTCTTC. Translating gives CASSVGGQGNYNEQFF. The whole variable domain, remainder taken from reference TRBV9 and TRBJ2-1, is DSGVTQTPKHLITATGQRVTLRCSPRSGDLSVYWYQQSLDQGLQFLIQYYNGEERAKGNILERFSAQQFPDLHSELNLSSLELGDSALYFCASSVGGQGNYNEQFFGPGTRLTVL.